This entry is about one TCR beta chain. The data derive from a study of CD8 T cells in Susac syndrome. RNA totalling about 0.45 to 1 ug underwent reverse transcription with random hexamers. MiXCR, applied by TCRdb to the immunoSEQ multiplex PCR reads, yields one record per CDR3 protein. Of about 250,000 distinct CDR3 sequences in the sample, around 93% are singletons; the top ten hold about 0.071%. The CDR3 length is 14 residues. V lost 6 bases, J lost 14 bases, and 20 bases lay in between. This TCR derives from a human donor with multiple sclerosis. Sequencing used CD4+ T cells from PBMCs. The chain couples TRBV12-3 or TRBV12-4 to TRBJ1-6; TRBD1 is a possible D gene (6 bases). CDR3 in amino acids: CASSWTALDSALHF. The CDR3 nucleotides read TGTGCCAGCAGCTGGACAGCCCTGGATTCGGCCCTCCACTTT.